This T cell receptor beta chain originates from a study of cytomegalovirus exposure and HLA in healthy donors. Sequenced by immunoSEQ multiplex PCR; TCRdb stores in-frame clones only, minus some. The sample yields some 250,000 clones, less than 95% seen once. This CDR3 region has 12 residues. Per the germline V gene, CDR1 is LNHDA and CDR2 is SQIVND (reference sequence). With 3 bases clipped from V and 5 bases from J, the junction kept 1 base outside the gene matches. The sample was PBMCs. The origin of this receptor is a woman aged 25 to 39 in good health and CMV-seronegative. The rearrangement links TRBV19 to TRBJ2-7, with 7 bases that match TRBD2. The CDR3 nucleotides are TGTGCCAGTAGTATTGCGGGGGACGAGCAGTACTTC. It specifies CASSIAGDEQYF.